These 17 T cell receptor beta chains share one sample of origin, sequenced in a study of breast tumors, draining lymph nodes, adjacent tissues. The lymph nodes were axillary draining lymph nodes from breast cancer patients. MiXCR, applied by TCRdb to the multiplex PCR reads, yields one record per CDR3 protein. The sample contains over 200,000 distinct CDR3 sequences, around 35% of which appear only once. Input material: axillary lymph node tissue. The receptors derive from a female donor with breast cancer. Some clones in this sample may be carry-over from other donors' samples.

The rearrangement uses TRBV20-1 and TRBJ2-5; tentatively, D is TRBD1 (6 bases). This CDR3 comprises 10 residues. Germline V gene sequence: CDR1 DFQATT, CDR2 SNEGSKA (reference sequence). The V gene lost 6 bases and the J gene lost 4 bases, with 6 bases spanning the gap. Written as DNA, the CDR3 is TGCAGTGCAGGGGGAGAGACCCAGTACTTC. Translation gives CSAGGETQYF.

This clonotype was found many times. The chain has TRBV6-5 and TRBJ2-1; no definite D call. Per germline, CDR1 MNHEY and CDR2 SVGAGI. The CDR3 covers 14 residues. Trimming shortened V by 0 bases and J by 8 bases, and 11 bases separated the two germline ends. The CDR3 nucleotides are TGTGCCAGCAGTTACTCGAAAGCGTTTGATGAGCAGTTCTTC. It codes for CASSYSKAFDEQFF.

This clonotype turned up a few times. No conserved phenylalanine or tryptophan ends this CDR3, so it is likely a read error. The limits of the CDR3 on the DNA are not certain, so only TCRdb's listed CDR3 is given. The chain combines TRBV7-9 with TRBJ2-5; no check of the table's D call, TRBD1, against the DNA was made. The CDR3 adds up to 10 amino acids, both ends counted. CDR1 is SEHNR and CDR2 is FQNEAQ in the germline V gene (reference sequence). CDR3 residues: CASSLGPQRG.

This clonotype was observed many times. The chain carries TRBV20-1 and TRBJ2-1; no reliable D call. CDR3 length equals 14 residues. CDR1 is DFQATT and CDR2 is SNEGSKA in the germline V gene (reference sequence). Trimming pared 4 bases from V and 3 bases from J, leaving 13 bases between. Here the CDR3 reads CSAMRLGNYNEQFF. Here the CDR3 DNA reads TGCAGTGCTATGAGGCTGGGGAACTACAATGAGCAGTTCTTC.

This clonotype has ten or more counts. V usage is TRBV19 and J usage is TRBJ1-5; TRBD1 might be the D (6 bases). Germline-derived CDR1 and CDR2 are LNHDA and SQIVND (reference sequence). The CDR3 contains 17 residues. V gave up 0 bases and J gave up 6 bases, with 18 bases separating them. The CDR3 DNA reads TGTGCCAGTAGTATAGATCAAGGGGCGGGGGGCGGTCAGCCCCAGCATTTT. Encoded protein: CASSIDQGAGGGQPQHF.

This CDR3 reads CASSYHEQYF. As DNA, the CDR3 is TGTGCCAGCAGTTATCACGAGCAGTACTTC. This chain links TRBV6-2 or TRBV6-3 with TRBJ2-7; D call uncertain. The germline V gene encodes CDR1 MNHEY and CDR2 SVGEGT. Trimming took off 3 bases at V and 5 bases at J, with 2 bases between the two ends. The CDR3 has 10 residues.

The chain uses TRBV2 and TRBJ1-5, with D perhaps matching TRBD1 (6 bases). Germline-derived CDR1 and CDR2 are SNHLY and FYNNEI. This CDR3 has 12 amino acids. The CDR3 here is CALRQANQPQHF. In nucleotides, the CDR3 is TGTGCTTTACGACAGGCAAATCAGCCCCAGCATTTT.

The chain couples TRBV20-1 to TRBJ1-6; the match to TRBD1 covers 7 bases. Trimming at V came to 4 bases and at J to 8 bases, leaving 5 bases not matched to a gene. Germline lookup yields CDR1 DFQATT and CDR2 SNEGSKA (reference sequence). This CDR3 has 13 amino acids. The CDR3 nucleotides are TGCAGTGCTAAGACAGGGTCGGATTCACCCCTCCACTTT. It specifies CSAKTGSDSPLHF.

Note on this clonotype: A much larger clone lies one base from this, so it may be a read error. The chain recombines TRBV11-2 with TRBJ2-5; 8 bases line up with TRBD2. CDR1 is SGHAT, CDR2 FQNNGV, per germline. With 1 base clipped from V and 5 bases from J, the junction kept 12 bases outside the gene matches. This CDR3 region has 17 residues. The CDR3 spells CASSLVPSGGGWETQYF. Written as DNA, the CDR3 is TGTGCCAGCAGCTTAGTCCCAAGCGGGGGAGGTTGGGAGACCCAGTACTTC.

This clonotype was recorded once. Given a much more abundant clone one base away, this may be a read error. The CDR3: CASSYGSYNEQLF. The DNA for the CDR3 is TGCGCCAGCAGCTACGGCTCCTACAATGAGCAGCTCTTC. The chain joins TRBV5-1 to TRBJ2-1; D call uncertain. CDR3 length equals 13 residues. The germline V gene encodes CDR1 SGHRS and CDR2 YFSETQ. Based on the CDR3 plus reference TRBV5-1 and TRBJ2-1, the full variable domain is KAGVTQTPRYLIKTRGQQVTLSCSPISGHRSVSWYQQTPGQGLQFLFEYFSETQRNKGNFPGRFSGRQFSNSRSEMNVSTLELGDSALYLCASSYGSYNEQLFGPGTRLTVL.

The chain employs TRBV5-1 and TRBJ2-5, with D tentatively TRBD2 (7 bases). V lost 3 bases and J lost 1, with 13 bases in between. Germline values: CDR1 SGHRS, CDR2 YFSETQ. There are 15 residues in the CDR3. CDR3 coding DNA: TGCGCCAGCAGCTCGAGGAGGGGGGGCCAAGAGACCCAGTACTTC. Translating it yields CASSSRRGGQETQYF. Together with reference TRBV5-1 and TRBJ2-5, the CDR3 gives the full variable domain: KAGVTQTPRYLIKTRGQQVTLSCSPISGHRSVSWYQQTPGQGLQFLFEYFSETQRNKGNFPGRFSGRQFSNSRSEMNVSTLELGDSALYLCASSSRRGGQETQYFGPGTRLLVL.

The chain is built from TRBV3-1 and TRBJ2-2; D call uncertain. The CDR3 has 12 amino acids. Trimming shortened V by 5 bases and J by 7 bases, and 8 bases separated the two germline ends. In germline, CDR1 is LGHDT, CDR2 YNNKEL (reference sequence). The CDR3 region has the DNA TGTGCCAGCAGCTGGATTAGCGGGGAGCTGTTTTTT. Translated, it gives CASSWISGELFF. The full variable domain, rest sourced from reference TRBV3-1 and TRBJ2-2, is DTAVSQTPKYLVTQMGNDKSIKCEQNLGHDTMYWYKQDSKKFLKIMFSYNNKELIINETVPNRFSPKSPDKAHLNLHINSLELGDSAVYFCASSWISGELFFGEGSRLTVL.

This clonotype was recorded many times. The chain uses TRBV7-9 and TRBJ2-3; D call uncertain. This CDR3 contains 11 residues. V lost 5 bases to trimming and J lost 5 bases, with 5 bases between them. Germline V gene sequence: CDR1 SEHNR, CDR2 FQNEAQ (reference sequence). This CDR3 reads CASSHKDTQYF. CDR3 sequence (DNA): TGTGCCAGCAGCCACAAAGATACGCAGTATTTT.

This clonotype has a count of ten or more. CDR3 region: CASGDLYEQYF. In DNA, the CDR3 is TGTGCCAGCGGGGACCTCTACGAGCAGTACTTC. The chain couples TRBV12-3 or TRBV12-4 to TRBJ2-7, with D perhaps being TRBD1 or TRBD2 (5 bases each). The CDR3 loop spans 11 amino acids. The V end was cut by 8 bases, the J end by 3 bases, with 8 bases between.

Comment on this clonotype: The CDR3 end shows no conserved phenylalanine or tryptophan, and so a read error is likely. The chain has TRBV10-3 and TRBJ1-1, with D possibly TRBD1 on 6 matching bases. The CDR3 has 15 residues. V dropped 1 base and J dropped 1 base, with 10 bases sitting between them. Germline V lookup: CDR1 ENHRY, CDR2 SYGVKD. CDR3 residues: CAISELGGPNTEAFL. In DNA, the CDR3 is TGTGCCATCAGTGAGTTGGGGGGCCCGAACACTGAAGCTTTCCTT.

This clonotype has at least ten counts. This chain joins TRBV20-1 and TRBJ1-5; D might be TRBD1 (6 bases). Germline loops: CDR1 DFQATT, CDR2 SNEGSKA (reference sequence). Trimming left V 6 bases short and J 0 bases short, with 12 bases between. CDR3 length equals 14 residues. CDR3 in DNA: TGCAGTGCCATAGGACAGAGTAGCAATCAGCCCCAGCATTTT. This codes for CSAIGQSSNQPQHF.

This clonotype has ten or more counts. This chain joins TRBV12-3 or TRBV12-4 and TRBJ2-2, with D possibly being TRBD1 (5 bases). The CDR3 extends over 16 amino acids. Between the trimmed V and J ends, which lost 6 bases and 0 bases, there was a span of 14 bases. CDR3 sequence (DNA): TGTGCCAGCAGCCATTTCCGACAGCCGAACACCGGGGAGCTGTTTTTT. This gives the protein CASSHFRQPNTGELFF.